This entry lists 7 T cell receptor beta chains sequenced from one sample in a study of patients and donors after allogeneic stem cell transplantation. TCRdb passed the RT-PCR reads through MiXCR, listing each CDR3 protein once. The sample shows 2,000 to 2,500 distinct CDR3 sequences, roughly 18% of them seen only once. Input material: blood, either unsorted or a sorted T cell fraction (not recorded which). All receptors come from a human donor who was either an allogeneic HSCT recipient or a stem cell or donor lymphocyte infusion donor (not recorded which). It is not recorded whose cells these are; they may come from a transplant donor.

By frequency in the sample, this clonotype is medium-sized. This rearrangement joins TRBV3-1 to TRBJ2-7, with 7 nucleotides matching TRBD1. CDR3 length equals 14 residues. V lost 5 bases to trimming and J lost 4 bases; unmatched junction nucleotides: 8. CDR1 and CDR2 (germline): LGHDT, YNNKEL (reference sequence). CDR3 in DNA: TGTGCCAGCAGCTCACGACAGGGCTCGTACGAGCAGTACTTC. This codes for CASSSRQGSYEQYF.

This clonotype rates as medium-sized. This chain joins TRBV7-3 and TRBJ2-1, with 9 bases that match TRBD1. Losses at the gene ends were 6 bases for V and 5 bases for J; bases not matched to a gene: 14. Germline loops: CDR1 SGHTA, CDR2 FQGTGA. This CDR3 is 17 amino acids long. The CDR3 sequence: CASSFRQGGFIDNEQFF. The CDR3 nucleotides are TGTGCCAGCAGTTTTCGACAGGGGGGATTTATCGACAATGAGCAGTTCTTC.

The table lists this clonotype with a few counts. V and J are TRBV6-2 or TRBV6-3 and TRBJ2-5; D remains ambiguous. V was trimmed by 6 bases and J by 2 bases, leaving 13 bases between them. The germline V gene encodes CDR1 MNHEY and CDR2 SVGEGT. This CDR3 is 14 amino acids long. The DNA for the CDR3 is TGTGCCAGCAGAGCCGGACGGCTACAAGAGACCCAGTACTTC. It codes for CASRAGRLQETQYF.

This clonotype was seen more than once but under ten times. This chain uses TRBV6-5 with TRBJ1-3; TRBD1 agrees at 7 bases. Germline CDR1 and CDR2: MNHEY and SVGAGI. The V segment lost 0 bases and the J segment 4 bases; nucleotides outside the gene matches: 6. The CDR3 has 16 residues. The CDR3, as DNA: TGTGCCAGCAGTTACTCGAGACAGGGAGCGGGAAACACCATATATTTT. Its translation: CASSYSRQGAGNTIYF.

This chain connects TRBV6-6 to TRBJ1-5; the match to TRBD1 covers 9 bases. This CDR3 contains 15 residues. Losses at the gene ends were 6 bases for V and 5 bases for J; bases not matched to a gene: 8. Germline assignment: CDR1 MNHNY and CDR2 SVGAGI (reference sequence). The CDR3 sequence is CASRRDRGEYQPQHF. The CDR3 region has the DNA TGTGCCAGCAGACGTGACAGGGGGGAATATCAGCCCCAGCATTTT.

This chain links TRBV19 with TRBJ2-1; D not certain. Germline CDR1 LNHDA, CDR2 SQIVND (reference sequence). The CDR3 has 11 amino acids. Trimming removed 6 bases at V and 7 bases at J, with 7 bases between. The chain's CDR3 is CASSRWNEQFF. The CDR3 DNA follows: TGTGCCAGTAGCAGGTGGAATGAGCAGTTCTTC.

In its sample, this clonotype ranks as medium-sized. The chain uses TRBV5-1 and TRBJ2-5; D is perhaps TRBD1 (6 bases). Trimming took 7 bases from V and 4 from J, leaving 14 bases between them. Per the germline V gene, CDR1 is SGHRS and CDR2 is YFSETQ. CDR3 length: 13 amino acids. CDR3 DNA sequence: TGCGCCAGCTTCAGACAGGATGGAGAGACCCAGTACTTC. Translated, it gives CASFRQDGETQYF.